This passage covers 21 T cell receptor beta chains from one sample sequenced in a study of T cells in Graves' hyperthyroidism and ophthalmopathy. Amplification yielded TCR beta CDR3 regions, with RNA transcripts as the source. During a first-round RT-PCR of the TCR CDR3, the HTBI primer set was used. In TCRdb, the multiplex PCR reads were re-called with MiXCR into one record per CDR3 protein. Here the sample spans under 250,000 distinct CDR3 sequences, about 17% being singletons. Sequenced material: blood. Every receptor here comes from a woman aged 50 to 65 with Graves' hyperthyroidism.

V gene TRBV20-1 combines with J gene TRBJ1-1; 9 bases are a match to TRBD1. CDR1 and CDR2 (germline): DFQATT, SNEGSKA (reference sequence). The length of the CDR3 is 16 residues. V shed 6 bases, J shed 1 base, and the junction held 12 bases outside the gene matches. CDR3 sequence (DNA): TGCAGTGCAGTACGAACAGGGGGCGAGGGGAACACTGAAGCTTTCTTT. It is translated as CSAVRTGGEGNTEAFF.

This clonotype was observed many times. The CDR3 here is CASSLIPSTSYEQYF. In DNA form, the CDR3 reads TGTGCCAGCAGTTTAATTCCCAGCACCTCCTACGAGCAGTACTTC. J is TRBJ2-7 and V is TRBV27; no clear D gene. V was shortened by 2 bases and J by 0 bases, with 11 bases between the two germline ends. CDR1 is MNHEY and CDR2 is SMNVEV in the germline V gene (reference sequence). The length of the CDR3 is 15 residues.

This clonotype was picked up many times. The rearrangement uses TRBV12-3 or TRBV12-4 and TRBJ2-5, with D possibly being TRBD1 (5 bases). The length of the CDR3 is 16 residues. V was pared by 1 base and J by 1 base, with 13 bases between. CDR3 DNA: TGTGCCAGCAGTTTAGATGCAGGGCTTCTCCAAGAGACCCAGTACTTC. Amino acids: CASSLDAGLLQETQYF.

This clonotype was detected ten times or more. The rearrangement links TRBV2 to TRBJ1-1; the D is unclear. Trimming shortened V by 3 bases and J by 4 bases, and 9 bases separated the two germline ends. The CDR3 contains 13 residues. Germline-derived CDR1 and CDR2 are SNHLY and FYNNEI. As DNA, the CDR3 is TGTGCCAGCAGTGAGGTGTCAGTCACTGAAGCTTTCTTT. This encodes CASSEVSVTEAFF.

This clonotype was recorded only once. This chain connects TRBV20-1 to TRBJ2-5, with 10 nucleotides matching TRBD2. This CDR3 spans 14 amino acids. The V gene end was trimmed by 0 bases and the J gene end by 4 bases; junction bases not matched to a gene: 2. Germline V CDR1 and CDR2: DFQATT, SNEGSKA (reference sequence). CDR3 in amino acids: CSAREASGRETQYF. The CDR3 bases are TGCAGTGCTAGAGAGGCTAGCGGGAGAGAGACCCAGTACTTC.

This clonotype appeared a few times. It may be a read error: a sequence one base away is much more abundant. The V gene is TRBV7-9, the J gene TRBJ1-1; D is possibly TRBD1 (6 bases). The V gene lost 2 bases and the J gene lost 3 bases, with 13 bases spanning the gap. This CDR3 is 15 amino acids long. CDR1 is SEHNR, CDR2 FQNEAQ, per germline (reference sequence). The CDR3 DNA is TGTGCCAGCAGCTTAAGACAGGCGAAGGACACTGAAGCTTTCTTT. This encodes CASSLRQAKDTEAFF. Based on the CDR3 plus reference TRBV7-9 and TRBJ1-1, the full variable domain is DTGVSQNPRHKITKRGQNVTFRCDPISEHNRLYWYRQTLGQGPEFLTYFQNEAQLEKSRLLSDRFSAERPKGSFSTLEIQRTEQGDSAMYLCASSLRQAKDTEAFFGQGTRLTVV.

The J gene is TRBJ1-1, the V gene TRBV11-2; D gene uncertain. The germline V and J ends were trimmed by 0 bases and 7 bases, with 9 bases remaining between them. The CDR3 spans 13 residues. Germline CDR1 reads SGHAT; CDR2 reads FQNNGV. Here the CDR3 reads CASSLELAGEAFF. CDR3 DNA sequence: TGTGCCAGCAGCTTAGAACTGGCAGGTGAAGCTTTCTTT.

This clonotype was seen at least ten times. The rearrangement links TRBV20-1 to TRBJ2-7; 7 bases fit TRBD1. Germline lookup yields CDR1 DFQATT and CDR2 SNEGSKA (reference sequence). The V and J ends lost 3 bases and 5 bases, in that order; junction bases with no gene match: 4. The CDR3 extends over 12 amino acids. The CDR3 DNA reads as TGCAGTGCTAGTTCCGACAGGGACGAGCAGTACTTC. Encoded protein: CSASSDRDEQYF.

This clonotype was observed many times. The chain joins TRBV12-3 or TRBV12-4 to TRBJ1-2; 8 nucleotides line up with TRBD1. J was trimmed by 4 bases and V by 2 bases; bases with no gene match: 3. CDR3 length: 14 residues. The CDR3 loop is CASSLYRGSYGYTF. CDR3 coding DNA: TGTGCCAGCAGTTTATACAGGGGGAGCTATGGCTACACCTTC.

This sequence joins TRBV6-2 or TRBV6-3 and TRBJ2-1; D is unclear. CDR1 MNHEY and CDR2 SVGEGT come from the germline V gene. The CDR3 runs to 11 residues. With 0 bases removed from V and 12 bases from J, the gap between germline ends came to 6 bases. CDR3 nucleotides: TGTGCCAGCAGTTACTCGGCTAGGCAGTTCTTC. The encoded protein is CASSYSARQFF.

This clonotype occurred a few times. CDR3 nucleotides: TGTGCCAGTAGTATAGTGCTAGACAGTTCTCGGTTCACTGAAGCTTTCTTT. Translating it yields CASSIVLDSSRFTEAFF. The rearrangement uses TRBV19 and TRBJ1-1; possible D gene TRBD1, 5 bases. The germline gives CDR1 LNHDA, CDR2 SQIVND (reference sequence). The germline V and J ends were trimmed by 1 base and 4 bases, with 19 bases remaining between them. The CDR3 covers 17 residues.

This clonotype was seen a few times. The genes are TRBV7-2 and TRBJ2-1, with D possibly TRBD2 on 5 matching bases. V lost 0 bases to trimming and J lost 3 bases, with 9 bases between them. Germline assignment: CDR1 SGHTA and CDR2 FQGNSA. This CDR3 is 15 amino acids long. CDR3 sequence: CASSLAAGDYNEQFF. The CDR3 nucleotides are TGTGCCAGCAGCTTAGCGGCCGGGGACTACAATGAGCAGTTCTTC.

A remark on this clonotype: This could be a read error, since a much larger clone is one nucleotide away. V is TRBV5-1 and J is TRBJ1-2; D remains unclear. In germline, CDR1 is SGHRS, CDR2 YFSETQ. This CDR3 has 17 residues. As DNA, the CDR3 is TGCGCCAGCAGCTTGGCCGCTGGAATTCCAACTAACTATGACTACACCTTC. It specifies CASSLAAGIPTNYDYTF.

V usage is TRBV20-1 and J usage is TRBJ1-5, with D possibly matching TRBD1 (6 bases). V gave up 4 bases and J gave up 3 bases, with 13 bases separating them. Germline assignment: CDR1 DFQATT and CDR2 SNEGSKA (reference sequence). This CDR3 has 14 residues. CDR3 protein: CSAKTDRYNQPQHF. CDR3 in DNA: TGCAGTGCTAAAACCGACAGGTACAATCAGCCCCAGCATTTT.

On this clonotype: The junction departs from the called germline gene at one end, perhaps through a read error. The rearrangement joins TRBV27 to TRBJ2-3, with 8 bases identical to TRBD1. The length of the CDR3 is 18 residues. Germline CDR1 and CDR2: MNHEY and SMNVEV (reference sequence). The CDR3 nucleotides are TGTGGCAGCAGTTTATCCTCCACAGGGGGAAGGCACACAGATACGCAGTATTTT. Its translation: CGSSLSSTGGRHTDTQYF.

The CDR3 protein is CASSGGTSGSSYEQYF. CDR3 nucleotides: TGTGCCAGCAGCGGCGGGACTAGCGGGAGCTCGTACGAGCAGTACTTC. The chain joins TRBV5-4 to TRBJ2-7; 14 bases fit TRBD2. This CDR3 is 16 amino acids long. The J segment lost 4 bases and the V segment lost 4 bases, leaving 7 bases of the junction unmatched. Per germline, CDR1 SGHNT and CDR2 YYREEE (reference sequence).

This clonotype occurred many times. The J gene is TRBJ2-7, the V gene TRBV6-1, with a tentative D call TRBD1 (6 bases). CDR3 size: 13 residues. Germline values: CDR1 MNHNS, CDR2 SASEGT. V was pared by 4 bases and J by 3 bases, with 10 bases between. CDR3 DNA sequence: TGTGCCAGCAGTGGGATGACAGGCTACGAGCAGTACTTC. As protein: CASSGMTGYEQYF.

This clonotype was observed a few times. The chain combines TRBV24-1 with TRBJ2-6; TRBD1 is a possible D gene (5 bases). The CDR3 is 14 residues long. The ends were cut back, 8 bases at V and 0 bases at J, with 7 bases in the middle. CDR1 and CDR2 from the germline V gene are KGHDR and SFDVKD. The CDR3 loop reads CATTQGSGANVLTF. The CDR3 nucleotides are TGTGCCACCACTCAGGGCTCTGGGGCCAACGTCCTGACTTTC.

In this sample, this clonotype turned up many times. This sequence joins TRBV6-1 and TRBJ1-1; D is uncertain. The germline V gene encodes CDR1 MNHNS and CDR2 SASEGT. With 1 base removed from V and 2 bases from J, the gap between germline ends came to 5 bases. The CDR3 totals 13 residues. The CDR3, as DNA: TGTGCCAGCAGTGAAGGGGCCAACACTGAAGCTTTCTTT. As protein: CASSEGANTEAFF.

This clonotype was counted at least ten times. The chain is built from TRBV7-9 and TRBJ2-5; D is undetermined. With 5 bases removed from V and 2 bases from J, the gap between germline ends came to 18 bases. There are 16 residues in the CDR3. Germline assignment: CDR1 SEHNR and CDR2 FQNEAQ (reference sequence). CDR3 sequence: CASSADPGWGQETQYF. The CDR3 nucleotides are TGTGCCAGCAGCGCAGACCCCGGATGGGGACAAGAGACCCAGTACTTC.

The chain uses TRBV13 and TRBJ2-1; the match to TRBD2 covers 7 bases. From germline, CDR1 is PRHDT and CDR2 FYEKMQ (reference sequence). The J segment lost 0 bases and the V segment lost 3 bases, leaving 2 bases of the junction unmatched. The CDR3 length is 15 residues. CDR3 in DNA: TGTGCCAGCAGCTTTGGGAGGGCCTCCTACAATGAGCAGTTCTTC. As protein: CASSFGRASYNEQFF. Supplemented by reference TRBV13 and TRBJ2-1, the full variable domain reads AAGVIQSPRHLIKEKRETATLKCYPIPRHDTVYWYQQGPGQDPQFLISFYEKMQSDKGSIPDRFSAQQFSDYHSELNMSSLELGDSALYFCASSFGRASYNEQFFGPGTRLTVL.